This T cell receptor beta chain stems from a study of PD-1 blockade in classical Hodgkin lymphoma. Study conclusions and caveats: By C4D1 there was a significant rise in CD4+ TCR diversity but not in CD8+ TCR diversity. Before treatment, complete responders showed about the same diversity as newly diagnosed patients. Reported baseline diversity: healthy donors highest, relapsed/refractory patients lowest.

About this clone: Its specificity is unknown.

The repertoire was sequenced with immunoSEQ multiplex PCR; TCRdb's copy has only in-frame clones and lacks some. The table lists 35,000 or so clones, approximately 82% of them singletons, with roughly 15% in the top ten. Every patient was affected by relapse after autologous stem cell transplantation, while exposure to brentuximab vedotin was not uniform. The patients, who had relapsed/refractory classical Hodgkin lymphoma, achieved best responses of complete response, partial response or progressive disease. V was clipped by 8 bases and J by 3 bases; unmatched bases: 5. Germline values: CDR1 ENHRY, CDR2 SYGVKD. The CDR3 sequence is 13 residues long.

This TCR was sampled from a human donor with classical Hodgkin lymphoma. This chain joins TRBV10-3 and TRBJ2-7; 9 bases fit TRBD1. The sample was peripheral blood mononuclear cells (PBMCs), taken before the second cycle of nivolumab. The CDR3 bases are TGTGCCATCGGGGACAGGGAGGGCTACGAGCAGTACTTC. It yields the protein CAIGDREGYEQYF.